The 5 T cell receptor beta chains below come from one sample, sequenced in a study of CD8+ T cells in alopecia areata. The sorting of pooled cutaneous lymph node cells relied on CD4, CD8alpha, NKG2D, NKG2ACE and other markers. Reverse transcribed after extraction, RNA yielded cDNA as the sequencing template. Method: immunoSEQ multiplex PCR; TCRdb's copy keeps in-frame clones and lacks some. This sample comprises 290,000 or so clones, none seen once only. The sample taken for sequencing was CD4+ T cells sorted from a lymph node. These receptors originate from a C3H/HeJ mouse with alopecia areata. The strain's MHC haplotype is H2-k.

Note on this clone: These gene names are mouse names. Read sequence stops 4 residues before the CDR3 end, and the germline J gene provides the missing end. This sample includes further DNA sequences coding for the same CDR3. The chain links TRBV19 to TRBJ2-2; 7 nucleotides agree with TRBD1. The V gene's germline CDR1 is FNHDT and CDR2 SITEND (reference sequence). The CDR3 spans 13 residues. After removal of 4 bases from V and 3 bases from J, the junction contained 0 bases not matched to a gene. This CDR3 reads CASSQGDTGQLYF. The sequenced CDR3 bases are TGTGCCAGCAGTCAGGGGGACACCGGG.

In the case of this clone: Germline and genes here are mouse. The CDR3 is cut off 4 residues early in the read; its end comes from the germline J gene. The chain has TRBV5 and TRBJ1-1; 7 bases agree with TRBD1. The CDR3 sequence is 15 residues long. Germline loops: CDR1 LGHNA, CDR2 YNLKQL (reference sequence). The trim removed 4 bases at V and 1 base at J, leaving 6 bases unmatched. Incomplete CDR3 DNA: TGTGCCAGCAGCCCAGACGGGACAGTAAACACA. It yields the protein CASSPDGTVNT. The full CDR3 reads CASSPDGTVNTEVFF.

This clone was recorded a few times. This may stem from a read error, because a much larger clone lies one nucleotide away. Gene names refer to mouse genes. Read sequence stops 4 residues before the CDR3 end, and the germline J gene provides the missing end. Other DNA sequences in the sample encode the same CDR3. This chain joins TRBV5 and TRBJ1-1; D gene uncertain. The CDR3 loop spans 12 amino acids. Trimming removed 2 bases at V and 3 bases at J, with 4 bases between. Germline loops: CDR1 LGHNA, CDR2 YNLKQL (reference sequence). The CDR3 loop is CASSQTDTEVFF. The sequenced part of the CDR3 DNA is TGTGCCAGCAGCCAAACAGACACA.

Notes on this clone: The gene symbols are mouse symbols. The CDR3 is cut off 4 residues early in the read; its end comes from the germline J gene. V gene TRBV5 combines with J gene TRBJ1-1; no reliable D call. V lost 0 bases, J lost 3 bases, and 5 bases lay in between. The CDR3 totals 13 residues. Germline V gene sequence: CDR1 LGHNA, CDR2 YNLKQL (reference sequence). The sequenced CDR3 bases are TGTGCCAGCAGCCAAGAAACAGACACA. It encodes CASSQETDT. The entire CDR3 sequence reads CASSQETDTEVFF.

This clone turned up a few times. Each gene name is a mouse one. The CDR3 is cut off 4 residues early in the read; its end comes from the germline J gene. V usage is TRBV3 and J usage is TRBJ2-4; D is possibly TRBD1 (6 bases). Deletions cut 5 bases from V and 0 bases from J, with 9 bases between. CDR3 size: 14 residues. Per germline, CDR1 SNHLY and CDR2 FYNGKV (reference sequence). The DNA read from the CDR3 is TGTGCCAGCAGCCCGGACAGTAGTCAAAAC. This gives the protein CASSPDSSQN. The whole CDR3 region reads CASSPDSSQNTLYF.